The 21 T cell receptor beta chains below come from one sample, sequenced in a study of long-term antiretroviral therapy in people with HIV. The authors ran the immunoSEQ assay, v3.0, at survey level. Measured with immunoSEQ multiplex PCR; TCRdb has only the in-frame clones, and not every one. The sample lists 30,000 to 40,000 clones; around 80% were seen once. Specimen: unsorted PBMCs, collected 3.1 years after starting antiretroviral therapy. These receptors were collected from a woman between 45 and 60 years old with HIV.

V and J are TRBV19 and TRBJ1-5, with 7 positions matching TRBD1. The junction had 5 bases not matched to a gene; V was cut back by 1 base and J by 5 bases. This CDR3 is built from 15 residues. Germline V gene data show CDR1 as LNHDA and CDR2 as SQIVND (reference sequence). CDR3 coding DNA: TGTGCCAGTAGTATAGCCAGACAGGGCCATCAGCCCCAGCATTTT. Protein product: CASSIARQGHQPQHF. The variable domain in full, with the rest retrieved from reference TRBV19 and TRBJ1-5, is DGGITQSPKYLFRKEGQNVTLSCEQNLNHDAMYWYRQDPGQGLRLIYYSQIVNDFQKGDIAEGYSVSREKKESFPLTVTSAQKNPTAFYLCASSIARQGHQPQHFGDGTRLSIL.

This chain connects TRBV5-6 to TRBJ2-3; D may correspond to TRBD1 or TRBD2 (5 bases each). This CDR3 is built from 14 residues. From germline, CDR1 is SGHDT and CDR2 YYEEEE. V shed 0 bases and J shed 6 bases, with 11 bases lying between them. The CDR3 sequence is CASSLVEGWDTQYF. CDR3 DNA sequence: TGTGCCAGCAGCTTGGTAGAGGGGTGGGATACGCAGTATTTT.

The chain is built from TRBV5-1 and TRBJ1-1; D is possibly TRBD1 (5 bases). Germline loops: CDR1 SGHRS, CDR2 YFSETQ. CDR3 length equals 18 residues. Trimming stripped 0 bases from V and 5 bases from J, with 23 bases between. The CDR3 sequence: CASSLDYDSSGRRTEAFF. CDR3 coding DNA: TGCGCCAGCAGCTTGGACTATGACAGTTCGGGACGTAGGACTGAAGCTTTCTTT.

Here the CDR3 reads CAWRAGVDYGYTF. As DNA, the CDR3 is TGTGCCTGGAGGGCGGGAGTTGACTATGGCTACACCTTC. The V gene is TRBV30, the J gene TRBJ1-2, with D hard to call. Trimming removed 3 bases from V and 3 bases from J, with 11 bases in between. The CDR3 loop spans 13 amino acids. CDR1 and CDR2 from the germline V gene are GTSNPN and SVGIG (reference sequence).

J is TRBJ1-3 and V is TRBV14; no reliable D call. The V gene's germline CDR1 is SGHDN and CDR2 FVKESK. The CDR3 runs 13 residues. V was cut by 4 bases and J by 2 bases, with 6 bases left in between. The CDR3 DNA sequence: TGTGCCAGCAGCCCGATTACTGGAAACACCATATATTTT. It yields the protein CASSPITGNTIYF.

V and J are TRBV7-9 and TRBJ2-4; 7 bases are a match to TRBD1. J gave up 6 bases and V 7 bases, and 9 bases lay outside the gene matches. Looked up from germline, CDR1 is SEHNR and CDR2 is FQNEAQ (reference sequence). This CDR3 contains 14 residues. The CDR3 region has the DNA TGTGCCAGCACCCATGGGGACAGACCAAACATTCAGTACTTC. This translates into CASTHGDRPNIQYF.

The chain carries TRBV7-8 and TRBJ2-4, with D uncertain. The CDR3 spans 15 residues. The ends were cut back, 5 bases at V and 0 bases at J, with 11 bases in the middle. Per the germline V gene, CDR1 is SGHVS and CDR2 is FQNEAQ. CDR3 DNA sequence: TGTGCCAGCAGCGTCTACTTGGGAGCCAAAAACATTCAGTACTTC. This encodes CASSVYLGAKNIQYF.

This chain connects TRBV6-5 to TRBJ1-1; possible D gene TRBD1, 6 bases. V lost 7 bases and J 6 bases, leaving 21 bases between the germline ends. Germline V gene lookup returns CDR1 MNHEY and CDR2 SVGAGI. The CDR3 sequence is 15 residues long. CDR3 amino acids: CASMGQPWGRAEAFF. As DNA, the CDR3 is TGTGCCAGCATGGGACAACCTTGGGGGAGGGCTGAAGCTTTCTTT.

The CDR3 loop reads CSVEDRGEGGPNEKLFF. The CDR3 nucleotides read TGCAGCGTTGAAGATCGCGGTGAGGGGGGCCCTAATGAAAAACTGTTTTTT. This chain connects TRBV29-1 to TRBJ1-4; D is possibly TRBD1 (6 bases). V shed 0 bases and J shed 3 bases, with 17 bases lying between them. The CDR3 is 17 amino acids. Germline loops: CDR1 SQVTM, CDR2 ANQGSEA.

This clone was counted a single time. The chain links TRBV7-9 to TRBJ1-3; a weak D match, TRBD1 (5 bases). Trimming removed 5 bases from V and 4 bases from J, with 15 bases in between. Germline CDR1 SEHNR, CDR2 FQNEAQ (reference sequence). The CDR3 loop spans 15 amino acids. The CDR3 DNA is TGTGCCAGCAGCCTAACCTTTGGGGCGGGAAACACCATATATTTT. Encoded protein: CASSLTFGAGNTIYF.

The chain employs TRBV11-2 and TRBJ2-2; 9 bases align to TRBD2. This CDR3 is built from 16 residues. CDR1 and CDR2 from the germline V gene are SGHAT and FQNNGV. V dropped 4 bases and J dropped 0; count of bases not matched to a gene: 3. DNA for the CDR3: TGTGCCAGCAGCTATCTAGCGGGGTCGAACACCGGGGAGCTGTTTTTT. Encoded protein: CASSYLAGSNTGELFF.

This sequence joins TRBV6-5 and TRBJ1-3; D gene ambiguous. Germline CDR1 is MNHEY and CDR2 is SVGAGI. The V and J ends lost 6 bases and 0 bases respectively, with 9 bases between them. The CDR3 runs to 14 residues. The chain's CDR3 is CASSARISGNTIYF. The DNA of the CDR3 is TGTGCCAGCAGCGCCCGGATCTCTGGAAACACCATATATTTT.

A few counts support this clone. V gene TRBV7-2 combines with J gene TRBJ1-5, with unresolved D. In germline, CDR1 is SGHTA, CDR2 FQGNSA. The CDR3 extends over 15 amino acids. V lost 1 base and J 4 bases, leaving 11 bases between the germline ends. The CDR3 DNA sequence: TGTGCCAGCAGCTTAGAGTTTGGAGTAAATCAGCCCCAGCATTTT. Translated: CASSLEFGVNQPQHF.

The chain joins TRBV6-6 to TRBJ2-1; 7 bases map to TRBD2. Germline V gene lookup returns CDR1 MNHNY and CDR2 SVGAGI (reference sequence). Losses at the gene ends were 8 bases for V and 4 bases for J; bases not matched to a gene: 8. The CDR3 totals 14 residues. CDR3 DNA sequence: TGTGCCAGCTCCCCGACTAGCCCGTACAATGAGCAGTTCTTC. Protein product: CASSPTSPYNEQFF.

The V and J genes are TRBV7-2 and TRBJ2-2; no clear D gene. V was clipped by 6 bases and J by 6 bases, with 11 bases between them. Germline-derived CDR1 and CDR2 are SGHTA and FQGNSA. The CDR3 runs to 13 residues. CDR3 sequence: CASSRNRPGELFF. The DNA of the CDR3 is TGTGCCAGCAGTCGGAATCGGCCCGGGGAGCTGTTTTTT.

V is TRBV6-5 and J is TRBJ1-1; D possibly corresponds to TRBD1 (6 bases). Trimming shortened V by 6 bases and J by 11 bases, and 16 bases separated the two germline ends. CDR1 and CDR2 from the germline V gene are MNHEY and SVGAGI. CDR3 length: 12 amino acids. DNA for the CDR3: TGTGCCAGCAGGCCACCACAGGGTGGGGCTTTCTTT. This translates into CASRPPQGGAFF.

The chain uses TRBV7-3 and TRBJ2-5; maybe TRBD2 (6 bases). Deletions cut 2 bases from V and 1 base from J, with 11 bases between. Per germline, CDR1 SGHTA and CDR2 FQGTGA. The CDR3 sequence is 15 residues long. CDR3 DNA: TGTGCCAGCAGCTTACAGCTAGCGATCCAAGAGACCCAGTACTTC. Encoded protein: CASSLQLAIQETQYF.

This chain links TRBV27 with TRBJ2-1, with D unresolved. With 3 bases removed from V and 4 bases from J, the gap between germline ends came to 10 bases. Germline V gives CDR1 MNHEY, CDR2 SMNVEV (reference sequence). This CDR3 has 14 amino acids. For the CDR3, the DNA is TGTGCCAGCAGTTTTTTGGCCTTATACAATGAGCAGTTCTTC. Its protein product is CASSFLALYNEQFF.

V usage is TRBV5-1 and J usage is TRBJ1-3, with unresolved D. The V and J ends lost 0 bases and 2 bases respectively, with 12 bases between them. CDR3 size: 16 residues. Germline V gives CDR1 SGHRS, CDR2 YFSETQ. CDR3 sequence: CASSLDPGDPGNTIYF. The CDR3 bases are TGCGCCAGCAGCTTGGATCCGGGAGATCCTGGAAACACCATATATTTT.

DNA for the CDR3: TGTGCCGTTTTAGAGAGCTCTGGAAACACCATATATTTT. Translation: CAVLESSGNTIYF. The rearrangement links TRBV6-5 to TRBJ1-3, with D hard to call. Germline V gene data show CDR1 as MNHEY and CDR2 as SVGAGI. Trimming took off 11 bases at V and 0 bases at J, with 11 bases between the two ends. This CDR3 comprises 13 residues.

The V call is TRBV14, the J call TRBJ1-1; D call uncertain. Germline CDR1 and CDR2: SGHDN and FVKESK. CDR3 size: 14 residues. V dropped 4 bases and J dropped 0 bases, with 9 bases sitting between them. The CDR3 loop reads CASSLAGMNTEAFF. As DNA, the CDR3 is TGTGCCAGCAGCCTAGCGGGGATGAACACTGAAGCTTTCTTT.